This T cell receptor beta chain was identified during a study of T cell responses to AZD1222 COVID-19 vaccine. A word on this clone: Its antigen is unidentified.

The study's findings and limits: Rises in breadth and depth of Spike-specific TCRs came after two AZD1222 doses.

The germline V gene has CDR1 LGHDT and CDR2 YNNKEL (reference sequence). Trimming removed 2 bases at V and 0 bases at J, with 2 bases between. The CDR3 has 13 residues. The table came from immunoSEQ multiplex PCR; TCRdb's copy has only in-frame clones and leaves some out. The sample contains around 140,000 clones, just over 90% of which appear only once. This clonotype was obtained from an adult in good health. The sample here was peripheral blood, taken on day 0 of AZD1222 vaccination. The chain has TRBV3-1 (or the pseudogene TRBV3-2) and TRBJ1-5; D gene unclear. CDR3 coding DNA: TGTGCCAGCAGCCAATATAGCAATCAGCCCCAGCATTTT. Its protein is CASSQYSNQPQHF.